These 14 T cell receptor beta chains originate from one sample sequenced in a study of blood T cells in healthy people across ages. A sample-barcoded 5' primer and a J-beta primer mix were used in a second PCR of roughly 7 to 11 cycles. MiXCR, applied by TCRdb to the 5' RACE reads, yields one record per CDR3 protein. The sample records just under 550,000 distinct CDR3 sequences, 24% being singletons. These same records also appear under a second study, on T cells of mothers and their children.

The sequenced sample was blood. The receptors shown here come from a boy aged 10-17 years in good health.

V and J are TRBV19 and TRBJ1-5; no definite D call. V was pared by 1 base and J by 8 bases, with 9 bases between. CDR1 and CDR2 from the germline V gene are LNHDA and SQIVND (reference sequence). This CDR3 has 13 amino acids. The CDR3, as DNA: TGTGCCAGTAGTATAGTTCACGCGGAGCCCCAGCATTTT. Protein product: CASSIVHAEPQHF.

At least ten counts were recorded for this clonotype. The chain links TRBV12-3 or TRBV12-4 to TRBJ1-5; 7 bases are shared with TRBD1. The trim removed 6 bases at V and 1 base at J, leaving 3 bases unmatched. The CDR3 totals 14 residues. The CDR3, as DNA: TGTGCCAGCAGCGAGACAGGGAGCAATCAGCCCCAGCATTTT. Its protein is CASSETGSNQPQHF.

The rearrangement uses TRBV5-1 and TRBJ2-2; the D gene could be TRBD1 or TRBD2 (5 bases each). CDR1 is SGHRS and CDR2 is YFSETQ in the germline V gene. Trimming took off 3 bases at V and 3 bases at J, with 9 bases between the two ends. The CDR3 length is 14 residues. CDR3 in DNA: TGCGCCAGCAGCTGGGGACGCGACACCGGGGAGCTGTTTTTT. Its translation: CASSWGRDTGELFF.

The table lists this clonotype with a few counts. The chain uses TRBV7-2 and TRBJ1-2; possibly TRBD1 for D (5 bases). V shed 6 bases and J shed 8 bases, with 16 bases lying between them. The CDR3 contains 13 residues. Germline CDR1 SGHTA, CDR2 FQGNSA. CDR3 in DNA: TGTGCCAGCAGTGGGGCGTCGTCTAGGGGCTACACCTTC. This translates into CASSGASSRGYTF.

This clonotype was counted between two and nine times. The V and J genes are TRBV7-9 and TRBJ2-1; 7 nucleotides line up with TRBD2. CDR3 size: 15 residues. The ends lost 5 bases at V and 5 bases at J; junction bases unmatched: 9. Germline V gives CDR1 SEHNR, CDR2 FQNEAQ (reference sequence). This CDR3 reads CASSPPGLTNNEQFF. The CDR3 region has the DNA TGTGCCAGCAGCCCACCGGGACTAACAAACAATGAGCAGTTCTTC.

There are a few counts of this clonotype. The CDR3 coding sequence is TGCAGTGCTAAAAGGACAGGGTTGAATGAGCAGTTCTTC. This translates into CSAKRTGLNEQFF. The V call is TRBV20-1, the J call TRBJ2-1; 8 nucleotides align to TRBD1. Germline loops: CDR1 DFQATT, CDR2 SNEGSKA (reference sequence). The CDR3 totals 13 residues. With 4 bases clipped from V and 7 bases from J, the junction kept 6 bases outside the gene matches.

The rearrangement uses TRBV13 and TRBJ2-7; 9 positions match TRBD2. Germline assignment: CDR1 PRHDT and CDR2 FYEKMQ (reference sequence). This CDR3 is built from 15 residues. J lost 6 bases, V lost 5 bases, and 11 bases had no gene match. DNA for the CDR3: TGTGCCAGCAGCACAGCGGGGGGTTGGGTCTCCGAGCAGTACTTC. This encodes CASSTAGGWVSEQYF. Full variable domain (outside the CDR3, taken from reference TRBV13 and TRBJ2-7): AAGVIQSPRHLIKEKRETATLKCYPIPRHDTVYWYQQGPGQDPQFLISFYEKMQSDKGSIPDRFSAQQFSDYHSELNMSSLELGDSALYFCASSTAGGWVSEQYFGPGTRLTVT.

This clonotype was counted a few times. The chain joins TRBV4-2 to TRBJ1-2, with 9 bases aligning to TRBD1. The CDR3 totals 15 residues. The germline V gene has CDR1 LGHNA and CDR2 YNFKEQ. The ends lost 4 bases at V and 3 bases at J; junction bases unmatched: 6. This CDR3 is CASSPRQGDDYGYTF. Written as DNA, the CDR3 is TGTGCCAGCAGCCCGCGACAGGGGGACGACTATGGCTACACCTTC.

The V call is TRBV15, the J call TRBJ2-5; D is unclear. CDR3 length: 15 residues. Germline V gene sequence: CDR1 LNHNV, CDR2 YYDKDF (reference sequence). V was pared by 0 bases and J by 4 bases, with 12 bases between. The CDR3 region is CATSRDPGLGETQYF. For the CDR3, the DNA is TGTGCCACCAGCAGAGATCCTGGGCTCGGAGAGACCCAGTACTTC.

This chain links TRBV9 with TRBJ2-7, with a tentative D call TRBD2 (5 bases). Per the germline V gene, CDR1 is SGDLS and CDR2 is YYNGEE. Trimming left V 4 bases short and J 1 base short, with 18 bases between. The CDR3 runs to 16 residues. CDR3 nucleotide sequence: TGTGCCAGCAGCCCTAGCTTGACATCCCCATCCTACGAGCAGTACTTC. Amino acids: CASSPSLTSPSYEQYF.

The rearrangement joins TRBV5-1 to TRBJ2-5, with 9 bases that match TRBD2. The length of the CDR3 is 16 residues. Germline CDR1 is SGHRS and CDR2 is YFSETQ. Trimming took 4 bases from V and 3 from J; bases not matched to a gene: 10. The CDR3 coding sequence is TGCGCCAGCAGCCCCACTCCGGCTAGCGGGAAAGAGACCCAGTACTTC. Encoded protein: CASSPTPASGKETQYF.

The chain recombines TRBV28 with TRBJ1-2; tentative D call: TRBD1 (6 bases). This CDR3 is built from 17 residues. V lost 7 bases and J lost 4, with 25 bases in between. Germline V lookup: CDR1 MDHEN, CDR2 SYDVKM. Here the CDR3 reads CASTLGGATVLLYGYTF. Written as DNA, the CDR3 is TGTGCCAGCACTCTAGGGGGGGCTACTGTTCTCCTCTATGGCTACACCTTC.

The chain joins TRBV6-5 to TRBJ2-7; 7 bases map to TRBD1. The germline V gene has CDR1 MNHEY and CDR2 SVGAGI. The J segment lost 4 bases and the V segment lost 5 bases, leaving 5 bases of the junction unmatched. The CDR3 extends over 13 amino acids. This CDR3 is CASSNRQGYEQYF. The CDR3 DNA reads as TGTGCCAGCAGTAACAGACAGGGTTACGAGCAGTACTTC.

This chain links TRBV18 with TRBJ2-5; 7 positions agree with TRBD1. V was clipped by 4 bases and J by 4 bases; unmatched bases: 6. CDR1 is KGHSH and CDR2 is LQKENI in the germline V gene. This CDR3 has 14 amino acids. The CDR3 here is CASSQGADGETQYF. CDR3 coding DNA: TGTGCCAGCTCACAGGGGGCCGACGGAGAGACCCAGTACTTC.